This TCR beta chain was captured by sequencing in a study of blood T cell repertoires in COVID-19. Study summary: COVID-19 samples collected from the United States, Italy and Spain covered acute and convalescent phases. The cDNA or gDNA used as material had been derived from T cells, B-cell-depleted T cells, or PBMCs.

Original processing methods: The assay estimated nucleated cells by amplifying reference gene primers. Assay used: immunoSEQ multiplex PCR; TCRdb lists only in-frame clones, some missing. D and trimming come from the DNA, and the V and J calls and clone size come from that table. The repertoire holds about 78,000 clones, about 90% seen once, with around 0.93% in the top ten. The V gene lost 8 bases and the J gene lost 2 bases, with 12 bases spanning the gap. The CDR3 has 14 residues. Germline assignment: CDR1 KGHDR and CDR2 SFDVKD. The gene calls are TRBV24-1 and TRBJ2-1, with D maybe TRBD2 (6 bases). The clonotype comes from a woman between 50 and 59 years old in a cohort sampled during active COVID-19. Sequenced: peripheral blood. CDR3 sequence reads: CATMSRGTYNEQFF. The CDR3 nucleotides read TGTGCCACCATGAGTCGGGGGACCTACAATGAGCAGTTCTTC.